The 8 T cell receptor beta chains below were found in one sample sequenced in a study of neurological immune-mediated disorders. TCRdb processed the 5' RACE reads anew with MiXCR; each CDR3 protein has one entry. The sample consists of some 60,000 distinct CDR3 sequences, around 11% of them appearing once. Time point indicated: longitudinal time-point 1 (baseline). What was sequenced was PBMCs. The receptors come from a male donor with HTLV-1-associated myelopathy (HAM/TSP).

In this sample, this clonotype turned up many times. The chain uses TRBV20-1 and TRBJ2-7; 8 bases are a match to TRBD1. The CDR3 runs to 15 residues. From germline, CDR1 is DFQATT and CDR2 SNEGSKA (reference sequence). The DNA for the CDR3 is TGCAGCTTAATAAGGGGTGGACAGGGTAGCAACGAGCAGTACTTC. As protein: CSLIRGGQGSNEQYF.

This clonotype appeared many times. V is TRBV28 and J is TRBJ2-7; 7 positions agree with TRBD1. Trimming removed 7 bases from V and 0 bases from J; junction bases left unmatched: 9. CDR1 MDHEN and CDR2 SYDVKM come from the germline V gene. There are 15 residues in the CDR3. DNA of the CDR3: TGTGCCAGCAACCATCCCGGGACAGCCTCCTACGAGCAGTACTTC. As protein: CASNHPGTASYEQYF.

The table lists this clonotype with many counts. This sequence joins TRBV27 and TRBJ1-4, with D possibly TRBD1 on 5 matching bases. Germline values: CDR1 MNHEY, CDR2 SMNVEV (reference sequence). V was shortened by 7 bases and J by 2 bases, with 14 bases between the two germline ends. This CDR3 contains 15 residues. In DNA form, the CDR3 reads TGTGCCAGCAAGCCTTACGGGGGGACTAATGAAAAACTGTTTTTT. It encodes CASKPYGGTNEKLFF.

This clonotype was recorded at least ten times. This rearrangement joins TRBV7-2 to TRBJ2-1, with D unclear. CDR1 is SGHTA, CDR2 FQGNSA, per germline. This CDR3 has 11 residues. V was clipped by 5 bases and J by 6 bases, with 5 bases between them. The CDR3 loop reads CASSHVNEQFF. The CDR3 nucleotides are TGTGCCAGCAGCCACGTCAATGAGCAGTTCTTC.

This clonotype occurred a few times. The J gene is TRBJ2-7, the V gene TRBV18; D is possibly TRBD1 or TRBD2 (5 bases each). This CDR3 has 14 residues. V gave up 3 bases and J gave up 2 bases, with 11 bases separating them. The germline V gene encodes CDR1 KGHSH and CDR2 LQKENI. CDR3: CASSPGTTAYEQYF. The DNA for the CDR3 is TGTGCCAGCTCACCCGGGACGACAGCCTACGAGCAGTACTTC. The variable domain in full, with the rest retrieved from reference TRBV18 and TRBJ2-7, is NAGVMQNPRHLVRRRGQEARLRCSPMKGHSHVYWYRQLPEEGLKFMVYLQKENIIDESGMPKERFSAEFPKEGPSILRIQQVVRGDSAAYFCASSPGTTAYEQYFGPGTRLTVT.

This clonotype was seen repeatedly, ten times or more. The CDR3 protein is CASSLERGAVDTQYF. The CDR3 DNA is TGCGCCAGCAGCTTGGAGCGGGGGGCCGTAGATACGCAGTATTTT. The rearrangement links TRBV5-1 to TRBJ2-3; 9 bases are shared with TRBD2. V lost 0 bases to trimming and J lost 5 bases; unmatched junction nucleotides: 4. This CDR3 is built from 15 residues. Germline lookup yields CDR1 SGHRS and CDR2 YFSETQ.

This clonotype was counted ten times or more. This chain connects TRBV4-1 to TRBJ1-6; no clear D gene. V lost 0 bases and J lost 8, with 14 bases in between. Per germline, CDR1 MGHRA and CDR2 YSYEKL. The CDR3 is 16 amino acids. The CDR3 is CASSQDPLFVDSPLHF. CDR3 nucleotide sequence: TGCGCCAGCAGCCAAGATCCTCTCTTTGTGGATTCACCCCTCCACTTT.

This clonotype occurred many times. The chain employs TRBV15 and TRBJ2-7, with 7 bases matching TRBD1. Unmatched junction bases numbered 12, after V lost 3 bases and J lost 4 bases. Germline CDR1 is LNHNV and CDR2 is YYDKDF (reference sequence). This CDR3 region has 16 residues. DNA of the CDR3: TGTGCCACCAGCAGGGCCTCGGGGACAGTAACTTACGAGCAGTACTTC. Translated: CATSRASGTVTYEQYF.